This T cell receptor beta chain was sequenced in a study of T cell changes during pregnancy in multiple sclerosis. Measured with immunoSEQ multiplex PCR; TCRdb has only the in-frame clones, and not every one. Among roughly 30,000 clones, over 85% were seen once, and the ten largest hold roughly 5.1%. The receptor's source is a female donor with multiple sclerosis, enrolled in a pregnancy study. The starting material was CD8+ T cells from peripheral blood mononuclear cells, obtained in the first trimester of pregnancy.

The CDR3 region has the DNA TGTGCCAGCAGGGACAGGGCGAACACCGGGGAGCTGTTTTTT. It is translated as CASRDRANTGELFF. The rearrangement links TRBV2 to TRBJ2-2, with 8 bases identical to TRBD1. Unmatched junction bases numbered 0, after V lost 6 bases and J lost 0 bases. The CDR3 spans 14 residues. Per germline, CDR1 SNHLY and CDR2 FYNNEI.